This TCR beta chain was sequenced during a study of T cells in Graves' hyperthyroidism and ophthalmopathy (dated by TCRdb to the late 2010s). Background for the entire study: To identify distinguishing TCR V-J signatures, a discovery cohort of about 95 patients was used, comprising 40 to 45 with Graves' ophthalmopathy and 57 with stable Graves' hyperthyroidism. The paper reports TCR Vbeta CDR3 sequencing of more than 120 peripheral blood samples: under 45 ophthalmopathy, under 80 hyperthyroidism and approximately 17 progressor patients. After blood sampling, hyperthyroidism patients were treated with methimazole at a starting dose of 30 mg daily, and ophthalmopathy patients were treated with high-dose intravenous methylprednisolone. Whether ophthalmopathy could be predicted prospectively was tested in an independent validation cohort made up of 18 to 20 hyperthyroidism patients plus 17 patients who later progressed to ophthalmopathy. For training and testing, the roughly 100 patients in the discovery cohort were randomly divided in a 7:3 ratio. In about 6 Graves' hyperthyroidism patients, the study also compared T-cell repertoires from thyroid tissue with T-cell repertoires from blood. The full study reports these points: Most expanded thyroid clonotypes (frequency above 0.001) were also detected in blood, a finding suggesting that blood repertoires may reflect thyroid immune responses. Ophthalmopathy was separated from stable hyperthyroidism by a 13 V-J signature model, with 87.88% sensitivity and around 81% specificity obtained in cross-validation and 80%/75% obtained in testing. In validation, the model predicted progression to ophthalmopathy a median of about 6.8 months before onset, with approximately 70% sensitivity and roughly 79% specificity. No statistical method was used to fix the sample size in advance, and group allocation was not hidden from the investigators.

This clonotype was observed at least ten times. Its antigen is still unknown. The input lacks base qualities; no much larger clone sits a single base away. At the junction V is shortened by 7 bases and J by 6 bases; bases outside the gene matches: 14. Taken from cysteine to phenylalanine, the CDR3 has 15 residues. This entry keeps only the CDR3 DNA: 45 bases, framed from base 1. Taken from the germline V gene (reference sequence), the CDR1 and CDR2 loops are LNHDA and SQIVND. Any patient with an uncontrolled infection, another autoimmune disease, pregnancy or lactation was excluded. Clinical symptoms, serum thyroxine and TRAb, thyroid ultrasound, and orbital computed tomography formed the basis for the diagnoses. Total RNA was extracted using Trizol reagent, and RNA quality was assessed on an Agilent 2100 Bioanalyzer. TCR beta CDR3 regions were amplified from RNA transcripts. The first round of RT-PCR for the TCR CDR3 was performed with the HTBI primer set and the Qiagen OneStep RT-PCR kit. A second multiplex PCR round built the libraries, followed by size selection and purification. Libraries were sequenced paired-end with 100 bp reads on an Illumina HiSeq2000. The authors' pipeline ran thus. SOAPnuke was used to process the raw data, with reads discarded if the reads contained adapters or uncalled bases, had a mean Phred below 15, or lacked an exact constant-primer or identifier match. High-quality paired reads were merged with COPE v1.2.5, and unique nucleotide sequences were defined as clonotypes. MiTCR v1.1 was used to align clonotypes to the IMGT TRBV, TRBD and TRBJ reference segments. The analysis included only V-J combinations with a frequency above 0.0001, which together covered 99% to 99.2% of the repertoires. The TCS score was defined as F50 (clonal expansion) divided by E x V (chaos), with BLOSUM62-based TCRdist calculated between CDR3 peptides within each V-J. Welch's t-statistics and random forest reduced 500 to 650 V-J features to 13, which were used in a naive Bayes classifier (R e1071). The similarity between thyroid and blood repertoires was quantified using the Morisita-Horn index. TCRdb ran its own pipeline on the public reads, namely fastp trimming at Q25 and MiXCR clone calling, and kept in-frame beta chains. CDR3 protein sequences are deduplicated, and each keeps its most common genes and DNA. These V and J calls are TCRdb output, not the study's own analysis. For this sample the table gives more than 500,000 distinct CDR3 sequences, of which about half were detected only once. In total, the top ten clones hold over 15% of the sample.

The V and J segments used are TRBV19 and TRBJ2-7; a stretch of 8 junction bases matches TRBD1. Sequencing used peripheral blood or thyroid tissue (not recorded which). The sequence derives from an adult woman with Graves' disease, either hyperthyroidism or ophthalmopathy (not recorded which). CDR3 loop: CASNKGQVGALEQYF. In nucleotide form, the sequence is TGTGCCAGTAACAAGGGACAGGTGGGCGCACTCGAGCAGTACTTC.